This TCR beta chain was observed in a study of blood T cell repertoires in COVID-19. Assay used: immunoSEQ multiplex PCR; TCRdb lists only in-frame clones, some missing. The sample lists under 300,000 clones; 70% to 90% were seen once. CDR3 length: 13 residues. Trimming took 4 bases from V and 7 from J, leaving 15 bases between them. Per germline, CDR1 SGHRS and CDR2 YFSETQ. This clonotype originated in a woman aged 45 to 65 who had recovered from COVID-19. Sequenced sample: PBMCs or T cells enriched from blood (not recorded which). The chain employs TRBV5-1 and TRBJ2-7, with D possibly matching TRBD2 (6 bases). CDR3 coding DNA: TGCGCCAGCAGCCCTGGGACTTTGAGAGAGCAGTACTTC. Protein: CASSPGTLREQYF.